Listed below are T cell receptor beta chains from one sample, sequenced in a study of chronic HIV infection and antiretroviral therapy. MiXCR, applied by TCRdb to the 5' RACE reads, yields one record per CDR3 protein. The repertoire has 30,000 or so distinct CDR3 sequences, about 9.6% of them found once; the top ten carry 2% to 2.5%. Source material: peripheral blood. The source of these receptors is an adult who had HIV and had not received antiretroviral therapy, or was an uninfected healthy control (not recorded which). Both conserved end residues are part of each CDR3.

>TRBJ1-1|TRBV29-1
CSVAADSTMNTEAFF
>TRBJ2-1|TRBV7-9
CASSPEGGISYNEQFF
>TRBJ2-1|TRBV20-1
CSATRESVGLEQFF
>TRBJ1-5|TRBV29-1
CSVGRGRNQPQHF
>TRBJ2-3|TRBV4-2
CASSAGTVEYF
>TRBJ2-1|TRBV9
CASSVGGLGLASYNEQFF
>TRBJ2-7|TRBV11-2
CASSLGFGEQYF
>TRBJ1-5|TRBV6-2/TRBV6-3
CASSYSRGMNQPQHF
>TRBJ1-1|TRBV27
CASSFQGARTNTEAFF
>TRBJ2-1|TRBV4-1
CASSQDQGSYNEQFF
>TRBJ1-1|TRBV5-1
CASSPLRGMNTEAFF
>TRBJ2-5|TRBV2
CASSGRLAGETQYF
>TRBJ1-1|TRBV16
CASSQSSGLTEAFF
>TRBJ1-1|TRBV29-1
CSVEEGAEAFF
>TRBJ2-5|TRBV11-2
CASSQALTAQETQYF
>TRBJ2-5|TRBV29-1
CSVDSGTGQYF
>TRBJ2-1|TRBV6-2/TRBV6-3
CASSYPLAGVRHEQFF
>TRBJ2-7|TRBV3-1
CASSHQGTGAISYEQYF
>TRBJ1-1|TRBV12-3/TRBV12-4
CASSKIGEAFF
>TRBJ1-1|TRBV27
CASSLGPNTEAFF
>TRBJ2-7|TRBV20-1
CSARDIERVSYEQYF
>TRBJ2-1|TRBV3-1
CASSPGQGGVDEQFF
>TRBJ2-7|TRBV9
CASSVGASGDHEQYF
>TRBJ1-2|TRBV12-3/TRBV12-4
CASSRQGFYGYTF
>TRBJ1-2|TRBV20-1
CSASLSGGYTF
>TRBJ2-5|TRBV5-1
CASSPGWEETQYF
>TRBJ2-3|TRBV29-1
CSVDHRGEHTDTQYF
>TRBJ2-3|TRBV20-1
CSAQTDTTDTQYF
>TRBJ1-1|TRBV6-2/TRBV6-3
CASSYAQTNTEAFF
>TRBJ2-7|TRBV4-2
CASSQNQLDYEQYF
>TRBJ1-1|TRBV20-1
CSASLAFF
>TRBJ2-6|TRBV29-1
CSADSGANVLTF
>TRBJ2-7|TRBV3-1
CASSHGSGMVSYEQYF
>TRBJ2-1|TRBV4-2
CASSQGQELFF
>TRBJ1-4|TRBV28
CASSSQRIATNEKLFF
>TRBJ1-2|TRBV12-5
CASGRGPYGYTF
>TRBJ2-3|TRBV27
CASSRGRADTQYF
>TRBJ1-6|TRBV5-1
CASSLENRDANNSPLHF
>TRBJ2-1|TRBV20-1
CSARVWVAGVREQFF
>TRBJ2-4|TRBV28
CASSLIISGSENIQYF
>TRBJ2-2|TRBV27
CASSWSPNTGELFF
>TRBJ2-7|TRBV27
CASSYRGDYEQYF
>TRBJ1-1|TRBV11-2
CASSLDPSPNTEAFF
>TRBJ1-6|TRBV4-1
CASSHGQGAYSPLHF
>TRBJ2-1|TRBV6-5
CASSPWTGESSYNEQFF
>TRBJ2-1|TRBV3-1
CASSYGTSGSSYNEQFF
>TRBJ2-7|TRBV27
CASSLRVQGAGEQYF
>TRBJ2-1|TRBV29-1
CSVEPRLAGNEQFF
>TRBJ1-1|TRBV29-1
CSVYKSDTEAFF
>TRBJ2-5|TRBV5-6
CASSRPGTSGGAQETQYF
>TRBJ2-5|TRBV7-7
CASSLGWTRQETQYF
>TRBJ1-2|TRBV19
CASSIRGTEVFLYGYTF
>TRBJ1-6|TRBV9
CASSATQGSYNSPLHF